The T cell receptor (beta chain) under discussion was sequenced for a study of cytomegalovirus exposure and HLA in healthy donors. This clone was detected only once. What it recognizes is unknown. The PCR ran on 60 Vbeta and 13 Jbeta primers. Using immunoSEQ multiplex PCR, the repertoire was profiled, and TCRdb retains in-frame clones only, with some absent. The sample carries 150,000 to 180,000 clones, under 85% recorded once. The CDR3 covers 15 residues. J lost 4 bases, V lost 6 bases, and 8 bases had no gene match. Germline assignment: CDR1 MNHEY and CDR2 SVGAGI. Study conclusions and caveats: About 87% or about 30% of the time was how often most TCR beta V segments were productive, according to an earlier analysis. Later analysis identified a missense DCLRE1C variant that was linked to TCR beta V- and J-gene trimming.

The sequence came from a man younger than 35 in good health and CMV-seronegative. The V call is TRBV6-5, the J call TRBJ2-1; 8 bases are shared with TRBD2. Specimen: PBMCs. The CDR3 coding sequence is TGTGCCAGCAGACGAGCGGGGGCCAAATACAATGAGCAGTTCTTC. Protein sequence: CASRRAGAKYNEQFF.